Reported below is one T cell receptor (beta chain). The antigen is not known. This entry belongs to a study of T cells in Graves' hyperthyroidism and ophthalmopathy. Findings and caveats of the study: Most clonotypes expanded in thyroid above 0.001 were likewise present in blood. In the analysis, a 13 V-J model separated ophthalmopathy from stable hyperthyroidism.

Amplification targeted TCR beta CDR3 regions from RNA transcripts. With the HTBI primer set, the TCR CDR3 went through a first round of RT-PCR. TCRdb re-analysed the multiplex PCR reads in MiXCR, keeping a single row per CDR3 protein. The sample records around 620,000 distinct CDR3 sequences, about 14% being singletons. The germline V gene encodes CDR1 SGHNT and CDR2 YYREEE (reference sequence). The CDR3 has 14 residues. V trimming: 3 bases; J trimming: 7 bases; junction bases outside the gene matches: 4. Disease duration was under 3 months in the ophthalmopathy patients, who also had a Clinical Activity Score of at least 3 and a NOSPECS grade of at least 4.

The TCR originated in a woman younger than 30 with Graves' ophthalmopathy. The sample was blood. The V call is TRBV5-4, the J call TRBJ1-6; TRBD1 matches 7 bases. The CDR3 DNA sequence: TGTGCCAGCAGCTCCCGGGACAGAAATTCACCCCTCCACTTT. It specifies CASSSRDRNSPLHF. Filled out from reference TRBV5-4 and TRBJ1-6, the complete variable domain reads ETGVTQSPTHLIKTRGQQVTLRCSSQSGHNTVSWYQQALGQGPQFIFQYYREEENGRGNFPPRFSGLQFPNYSSELNVNALELDDSALYLCASSSRDRNSPLHFGNGTRLTVT.